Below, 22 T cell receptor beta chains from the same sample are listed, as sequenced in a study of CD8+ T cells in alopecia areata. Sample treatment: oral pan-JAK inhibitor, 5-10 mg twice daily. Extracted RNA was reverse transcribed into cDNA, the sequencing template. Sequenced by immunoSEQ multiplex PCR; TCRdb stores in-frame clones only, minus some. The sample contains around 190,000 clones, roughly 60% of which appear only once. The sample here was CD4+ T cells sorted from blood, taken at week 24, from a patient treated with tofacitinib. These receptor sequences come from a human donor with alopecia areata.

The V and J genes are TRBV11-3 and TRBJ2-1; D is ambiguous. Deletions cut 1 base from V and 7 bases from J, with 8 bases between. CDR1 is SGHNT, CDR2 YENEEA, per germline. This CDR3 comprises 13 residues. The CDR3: CASSLGVANEQFF. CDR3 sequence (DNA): TGTGCCAGCAGCTTAGGGGTGGCAAATGAGCAGTTCTTC.

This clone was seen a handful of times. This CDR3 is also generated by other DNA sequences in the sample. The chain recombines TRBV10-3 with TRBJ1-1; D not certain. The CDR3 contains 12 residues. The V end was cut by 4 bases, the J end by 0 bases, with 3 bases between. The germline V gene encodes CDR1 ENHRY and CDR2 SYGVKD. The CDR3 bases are TGTGCCATCAGTGGAGTGAACACTGAAGCTTTCTTT. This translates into CAISGVNTEAFF.

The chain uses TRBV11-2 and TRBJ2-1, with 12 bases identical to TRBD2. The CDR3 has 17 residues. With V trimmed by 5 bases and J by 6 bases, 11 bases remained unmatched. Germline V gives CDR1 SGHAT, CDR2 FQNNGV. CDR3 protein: CASSQGLAGGFCNEQFF. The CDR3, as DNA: TGTGCCAGCAGCCAAGGCCTAGCGGGGGGGTTCTGCAATGAGCAGTTCTTC.

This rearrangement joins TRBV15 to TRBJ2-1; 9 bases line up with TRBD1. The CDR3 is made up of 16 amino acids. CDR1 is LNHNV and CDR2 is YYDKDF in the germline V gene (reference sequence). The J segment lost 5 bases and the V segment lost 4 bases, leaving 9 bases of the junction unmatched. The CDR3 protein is CATSTLPGQGNNEQFF. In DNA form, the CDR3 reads TGTGCCACCAGCACCCTGCCGGGACAGGGTAACAATGAGCAGTTCTTC.

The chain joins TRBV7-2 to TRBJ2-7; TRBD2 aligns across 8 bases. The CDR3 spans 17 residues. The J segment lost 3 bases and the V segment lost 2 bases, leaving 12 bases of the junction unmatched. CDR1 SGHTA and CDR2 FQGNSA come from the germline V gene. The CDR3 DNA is TGTGCCAGCAGCTTAACGTTCGGGGGGGCTAATATCTACGAGCAGTACTTC. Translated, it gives CASSLTFGGANIYEQYF. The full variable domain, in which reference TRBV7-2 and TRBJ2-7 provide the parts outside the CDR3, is GAGVSQSPSNKVTEKGKDVELRCDPISGHTALYWYRQSLGQGLEFLIYFQGNSAPDKSGLPSDRFSAERTGGSVSTLTIQRTQQEDSAVYLCASSLTFGGANIYEQYFGPGTRLTVT.

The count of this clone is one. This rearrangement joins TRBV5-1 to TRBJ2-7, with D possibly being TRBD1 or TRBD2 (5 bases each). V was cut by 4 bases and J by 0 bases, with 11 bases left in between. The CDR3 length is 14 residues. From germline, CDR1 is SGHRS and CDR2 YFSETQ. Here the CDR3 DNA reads TGCGCCAGCAGCGCGGCCGGGACCTCCTACGAGCAGTACTTC. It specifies CASSAAGTSYEQYF. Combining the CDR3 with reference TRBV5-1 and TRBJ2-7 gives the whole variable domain KAGVTQTPRYLIKTRGQQVTLSCSPISGHRSVSWYQQTPGQGLQFLFEYFSETQRNKGNFPGRFSGRQFSNSRSEMNVSTLELGDSALYLCASSAAGTSYEQYFGPGTRLTVT.

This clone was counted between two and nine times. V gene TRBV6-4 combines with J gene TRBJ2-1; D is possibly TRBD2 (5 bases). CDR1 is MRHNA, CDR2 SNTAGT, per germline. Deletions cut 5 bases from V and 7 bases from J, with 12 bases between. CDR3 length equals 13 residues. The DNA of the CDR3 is TGTGCCAGCAGTCCGCGGAGAGGGAATGAGCAGTTCTTC. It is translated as CASSPRRGNEQFF.

DNA for the CDR3: TGTGCCAGCAGCGGTAGCGGGGGGTTGGGCTATGAGCAGTTCTTC. Amino acids: CASSGSGGLGYEQFF. The J gene is TRBJ2-1, the V gene TRBV9, with TRBD2 identical over 10 bases. The CDR3 is made up of 15 amino acids. J lost 8 bases, V lost 3 bases, and 8 bases had no gene match. CDR1 and CDR2 from the germline V gene are SGDLS and YYNGEE.

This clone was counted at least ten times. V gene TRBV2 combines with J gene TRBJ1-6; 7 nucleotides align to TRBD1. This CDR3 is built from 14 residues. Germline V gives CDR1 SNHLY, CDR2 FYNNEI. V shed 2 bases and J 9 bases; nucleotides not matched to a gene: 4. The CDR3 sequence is CASSEWQGGSPLHF. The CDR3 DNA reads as TGTGCCAGCAGTGAATGGCAGGGGGGTTCACCCCTCCACTTT.

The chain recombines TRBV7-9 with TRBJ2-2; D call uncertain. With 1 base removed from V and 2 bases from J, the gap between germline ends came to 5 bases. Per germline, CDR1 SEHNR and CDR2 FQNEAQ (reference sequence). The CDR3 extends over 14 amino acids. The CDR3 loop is CASSLVANTGELFF. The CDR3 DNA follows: TGTGCCAGCAGCTTAGTAGCAAACACCGGGGAGCTGTTTTTT.

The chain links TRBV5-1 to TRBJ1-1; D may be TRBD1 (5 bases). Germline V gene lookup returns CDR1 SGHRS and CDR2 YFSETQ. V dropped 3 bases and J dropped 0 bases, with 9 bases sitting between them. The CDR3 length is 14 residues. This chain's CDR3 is CASSYDRMNTEAFF. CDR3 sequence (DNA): TGCGCCAGCAGCTATGACAGAATGAACACTGAAGCTTTCTTT.

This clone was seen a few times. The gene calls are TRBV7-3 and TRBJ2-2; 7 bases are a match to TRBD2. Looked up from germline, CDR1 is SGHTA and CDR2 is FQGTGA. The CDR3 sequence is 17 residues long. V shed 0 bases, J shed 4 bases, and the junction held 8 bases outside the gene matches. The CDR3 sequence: CASSLTHPGGGTGELFF. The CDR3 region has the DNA TGTGCCAGCAGCTTAACGCACCCGGGGGGTGGCACCGGGGAGCTGTTTTTT.

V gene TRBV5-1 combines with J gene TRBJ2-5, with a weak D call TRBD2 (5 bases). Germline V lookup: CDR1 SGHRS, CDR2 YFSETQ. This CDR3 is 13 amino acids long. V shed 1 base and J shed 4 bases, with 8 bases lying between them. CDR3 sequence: CASSLRRGETQYF. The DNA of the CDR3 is TGCGCCAGCAGCTTGAGACGGGGAGAGACCCAGTACTTC.

CDR3 DNA: TGTGCCAGCAGCCTAGTCGCCGGGGAGCTGTTTTTT. It specifies CASSLVAGELFF. The chain couples TRBV14 to TRBJ2-2, with D hard to call. The CDR3 is made up of 12 amino acids. V lost 4 bases and J lost 6, with 6 bases in between. The germline CDR1 and CDR2 sequences are SGHDN and FVKESK.

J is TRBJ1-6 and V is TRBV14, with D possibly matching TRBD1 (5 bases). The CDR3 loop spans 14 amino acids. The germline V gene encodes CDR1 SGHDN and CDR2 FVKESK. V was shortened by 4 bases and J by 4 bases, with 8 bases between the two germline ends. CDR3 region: CASSRTPYNSPLHF. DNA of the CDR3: TGTGCCAGCAGCCGGACACCTTATAATTCACCCCTCCACTTT.

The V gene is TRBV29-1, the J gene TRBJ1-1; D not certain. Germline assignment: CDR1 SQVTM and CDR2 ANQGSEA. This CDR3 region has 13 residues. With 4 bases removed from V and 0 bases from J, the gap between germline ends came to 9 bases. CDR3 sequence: CSVVWPLNTEAFF. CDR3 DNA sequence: TGCAGCGTTGTTTGGCCATTGAACACTGAAGCTTTCTTT.

This CDR3 reads CSVETSKREAFF. CDR3 nucleotides: TGCAGCGTTGAAACATCCAAACGTGAAGCTTTCTTT. The chain combines TRBV29-1 with TRBJ1-1; D remains ambiguous. Germline V gene sequence: CDR1 SQVTM, CDR2 ANQGSEA. The CDR3 is 12 amino acids. Trimming took off 2 bases at V and 7 bases at J, with 11 bases between the two ends.

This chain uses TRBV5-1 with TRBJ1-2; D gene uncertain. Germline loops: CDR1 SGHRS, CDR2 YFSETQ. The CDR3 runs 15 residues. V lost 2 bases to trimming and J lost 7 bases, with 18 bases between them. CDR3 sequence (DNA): TGCGCCAGCAGCTTAGTGGACGGTAGCAGGAGTGGCTACACCTTC. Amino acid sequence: CASSLVDGSRSGYTF.

Here the CDR3 reads CASSFEPGQGSGTGELFF. The CDR3 DNA reads TGTGCCAGCAGCTTCGAACCGGGACAGGGTTCGGGCACCGGGGAGCTGTTTTTT. The rearrangement links TRBV5-6 to TRBJ2-2; 9 positions match TRBD1. CDR3 length equals 18 residues. Per the germline V gene, CDR1 is SGHDT and CDR2 is YYEEEE. V shed 2 bases, J shed 4 bases, and the junction held 12 bases outside the gene matches. Drawing the rest from reference TRBV5-6 and TRBJ2-2, the complete variable domain is DAGVTQSPTHLIKTRGQQVTLRCSPKSGHDTVSWYQQALGQGPQFIFQYYEEEERQRGNFPDRFSGHQFPNYSSELNVNALLLGDSALYLCASSFEPGQGSGTGELFFGEGSRLTVL.

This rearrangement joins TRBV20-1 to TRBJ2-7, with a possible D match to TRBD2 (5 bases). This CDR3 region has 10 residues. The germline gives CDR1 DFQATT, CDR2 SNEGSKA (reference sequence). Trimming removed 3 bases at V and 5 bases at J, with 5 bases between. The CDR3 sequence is CSARRDEQYF. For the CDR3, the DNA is TGCAGTGCTAGGAGGGACGAGCAGTACTTC.

The CDR3 DNA follows: TGTGCCTGGAGCCCCCTGGGTAGCTCCTACGAGCAGTACTTC. It yields the protein CAWSPLGSSYEQYF. This chain links TRBV30 with TRBJ2-7; D is unclear. CDR3 size: 14 residues. V was clipped by 3 bases and J by 0 bases, with 12 bases between them. CDR1 GTSNPN and CDR2 SVGIG come from the germline V gene (reference sequence).

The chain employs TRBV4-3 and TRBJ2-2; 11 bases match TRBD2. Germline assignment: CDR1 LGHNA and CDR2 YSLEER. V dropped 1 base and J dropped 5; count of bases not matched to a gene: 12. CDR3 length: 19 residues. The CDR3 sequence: CASSQVKTSGGARTGELFF. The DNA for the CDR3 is TGCGCCAGCAGCCAAGTAAAAACTAGCGGGGGAGCCCGGACCGGGGAGCTGTTTTTT.